Each of the 25 T cell receptor beta chains below was sequenced from the same sample in a study of response to subunit inactivated influenza vaccine (dated by TCRdb to the late 2010s). Libraries were built with RT-PCR. Instrument used: Illumina HiSeq 2500. TCRdb trimmed public reads at Q25 via fastp, called clones via MiXCR and kept in-frame beta chains. Each entry merges the rows of one CDR3 protein and shows their most common DNA and genes. The sample data list about 540,000 distinct CDR3 sequences, and around 25% of these were observed just once. The ten largest clones represent approximately 3% of the sample. These data were likewise used in another study, on T cells expressing NK-cell markers. The second paper states: 5'RACE template switching, by which a universal primer site and unique molecular identifiers were added, was used to make TCR beta cDNA libraries.

Sequenced here: CD4+ T cells sorted from PBMCs, sampled approximately 12 days after vaccination. The source of these receptors is a man between 45 and 60 years old who received an inactivated influenza vaccine. Donor details come from another sample of the same person, matched by shared clones.

V is TRBV6-5 and J is TRBJ1-6; the D gene is possibly TRBD1 (6 bases). V lost 5 bases and J lost 10, with 21 bases in between. Germline-derived CDR1 and CDR2 are MNHEY and SVGAGI. This CDR3 is built from 16 residues. The CDR3 nucleotides read TGTGCCAGCAGTCACCTGGTCGCGGGGGGCTTCTCACCCCTCCACTTT. Translated, it gives CASSHLVAGGFSPLHF.

The chain uses TRBV7-2 and TRBJ2-2; no definite D call. The CDR3 consists of 14 residues. Germline CDR1 and CDR2: SGHTA and FQGNSA. Trimming took off 7 bases at V and 5 bases at J, with 14 bases between the two ends. CDR3 region: CASNENRGTGELFF. The CDR3 DNA is TGTGCCAGCAACGAAAACCGTGGGACCGGGGAGCTGTTTTTT.

This clonotype was seen more than once but under ten times. This chain joins TRBV12-3 or TRBV12-4 and TRBJ1-5; weak D call: TRBD1 (6 bases). V lost 1 base to trimming and J lost 1 base, with 8 bases between them. This CDR3 is 15 amino acids long. The CDR3: CASSLVDRSNQPQHF. Here the CDR3 DNA reads TGTGCCAGCAGTTTAGTGGACAGAAGCAATCAGCCCCAGCATTTT.

This clonotype has at least ten counts. The gene calls are TRBV5-1 and TRBJ2-4; maybe TRBD1 (6 bases). Trimming left V 0 bases short and J 3 bases short, with 7 bases between. CDR3 size: 14 residues. Germline V lookup: CDR1 SGHRS, CDR2 YFSETQ. CDR3 in amino acids: CASSLGTDKNIQYF. For the CDR3, the DNA is TGCGCCAGCAGCTTGGGGACAGACAAAAACATTCAGTACTTC. Full variable domain (missing parts from reference TRBV5-1 and TRBJ2-4): KAGVTQTPRYLIKTRGQQVTLSCSPISGHRSVSWYQQTPGQGLQFLFEYFSETQRNKGNFPGRFSGRQFSNSRSEMNVSTLELGDSALYLCASSLGTDKNIQYFGAGTRLSVL.

Note on this clonotype: A much larger clonotype is one base distant, so this may be a read error. The chain joins TRBV20-1 to TRBJ2-1; 10 bases agree with TRBD2. CDR1 and CDR2 from the germline V gene are DFQATT and SNEGSKA (reference sequence). This CDR3 region has 14 residues. Trimming took 4 bases from V and 8 from J; bases not matched to a gene: 8. CDR3 residues: CSATGTSAYYEQFF. For the CDR3, the DNA is TGCAGTGCTACCGGGACTAGCGCTTACTATGAGCAGTTCTTC.

The rearrangement links TRBV14 to TRBJ1-6, with D possibly TRBD1 on 5 matching bases. Germline values: CDR1 SGHDN, CDR2 FVKESK. Trimming removed 2 bases from V and 10 bases from J, with 12 bases in between. The CDR3 has 14 residues. CDR3: CASSQQGGVSPLHF. The CDR3 nucleotides are TGTGCCAGCAGCCAACAGGGTGGAGTGTCACCCCTCCACTTT.

V usage is TRBV20-1 and J usage is TRBJ1-5; TRBD1 is a possible D gene (5 bases). CDR3 length: 15 amino acids. V was shortened by 2 bases and J by 0 bases, with 11 bases between the two germline ends. Germline CDR1 reads DFQATT; CDR2 reads SNEGSKA (reference sequence). CDR3 sequence (DNA): TGCAGTGCTAGAAGCGGACATGTTAGCAATCAGCCCCAGCATTTT. Translating gives CSARSGHVSNQPQHF.

The table lists this clonotype with a few counts. The rearrangement uses TRBV12-3 or TRBV12-4 and TRBJ2-7; a possible D gene is TRBD1 (6 bases). This CDR3 is built from 14 residues. The V end was cut by 2 bases, the J end by 3 bases, with 11 bases between. CDR3 DNA: TGTGCCAGCAGTTTACAGGGGATAAGCTACGAGCAGTACTTC. Encoded protein: CASSLQGISYEQYF.

This clonotype was seen many times. The CDR3 sequence is CASSILPSLGDTQYF. CDR3 bases: TGTGCCAGCAGCATCTTGCCTAGCCTGGGAGATACGCAGTATTTT. The chain employs TRBV5-6 and TRBJ2-3, with a possible D match to TRBD2 (5 bases). V lost 4 bases, J lost 5 bases, and 17 bases lay in between. The CDR3 sequence is 15 residues long. CDR1 and CDR2 from the germline V gene are SGHDT and YYEEEE.

The V call is TRBV5-1, the J call TRBJ2-1, with 9 bases aligning to TRBD2. This CDR3 comprises 14 residues. J was trimmed by 10 bases and V by 3 bases; bases with no gene match: 8. The germline CDR1 and CDR2 sequences are SGHRS and YFSETQ. The CDR3 coding sequence is TGCGCCAGCAGCTGGGGGCGGGAGGGCGAGGAGCAGTTCTTC. Amino acid sequence: CASSWGREGEEQFF.

The genes are TRBV7-2 and TRBJ2-7; 9 positions agree with TRBD1. V lost 4 bases and J lost 7; bases outside the gene matches: 5. The CDR3 consists of 13 residues. Germline V CDR1 and CDR2: SGHTA, FQGNSA. CDR3 nucleotides: TGTGCCAGCAGCTCTGACAGGGGGACGGAGCAGTACTTC. Translating gives CASSSDRGTEQYF.

V gene TRBV29-1 combines with J gene TRBJ2-3, with 8 bases that match TRBD1. This CDR3 is 12 amino acids long. Trimming took 6 bases from V and 4 from J; bases not matched to a gene: 3. The germline V gene encodes CDR1 SQVTM and CDR2 ANQGSEA. Here the CDR3 reads CSVDRGADTQYF. CDR3 DNA: TGCAGCGTCGACAGGGGCGCAGATACGCAGTATTTT.

This clonotype was found a few times. This chain connects TRBV2 to TRBJ2-3; tentative D call: TRBD1 (6 bases). V was pared by 8 bases and J by 2 bases, with 17 bases between. This CDR3 has 15 amino acids. Germline CDR1 reads SNHLY; CDR2 reads FYNNEI. The CDR3 region has the DNA TGTGCCAGCTCCGACAGGAGACGGTCCACAGATACGCAGTATTTT. Encoded protein: CASSDRRRSTDTQYF.

The CDR3 sequence: CASRSTSGMNEQYF. DNA of the CDR3: TGTGCCAGCAGGTCTACTAGCGGGATGAACGAGCAGTACTTC. The V gene is TRBV28, the J gene TRBJ2-7, with 10 nucleotides matching TRBD2. The CDR3 has 14 amino acids. V dropped 6 bases and J dropped 5; count of bases not matched to a gene: 7. In germline, CDR1 is MDHEN, CDR2 SYDVKM. The full variable domain, in which reference TRBV28 and TRBJ2-7 provide the parts outside the CDR3, is DVKVTQSSRYLVKRTGEKVFLECVQDMDHENMFWYRQDPGLGLRLIYFSYDVKMKEKGDIPEGYSVSREKKERFSLILESASTNQTSMYLCASRSTSGMNEQYFGPGTRLTVT.

This clonotype was counted many times. The chain recombines TRBV5-5 with TRBJ2-1; D is unclear. With 1 base removed from V and 0 bases from J, the gap between germline ends came to 8 bases. The CDR3 is 15 amino acids. The germline CDR1 and CDR2 sequences are SGHKS and YYEKEE (reference sequence). The CDR3 region has the DNA TGTGCCAGCAGCTTGTTTACTCGCTCCTACAATGAGCAGTTCTTC. It codes for CASSLFTRSYNEQFF.

This clonotype was counted a few times. V and J are TRBV29-1 and TRBJ2-7, with 10 nucleotides matching TRBD1. Trimming at V came to 6 bases and at J to 6 bases, leaving 8 bases not matched to a gene. This CDR3 is 13 amino acids long. Looked up from germline, CDR1 is SQVTM and CDR2 is ANQGSEA. CDR3 protein: CSVAGQGTGEQYF. The CDR3, as DNA: TGCAGCGTCGCGGGACAGGGGACTGGCGAGCAGTACTTC.

This clonotype occurred a few times. The chain combines TRBV29-1 with TRBJ2-2; TRBD1 might be the D (6 bases). This CDR3 comprises 15 residues. Germline-derived CDR1 and CDR2 are SQVTM and ANQGSEA. The V end lost 6 bases, the J end lost 4 bases, and 18 bases lay between the germline ends. Here the CDR3 reads CSVKQGEVSTGELFF. In nucleotides, the CDR3 is TGCAGCGTCAAACAGGGTGAAGTCAGCACCGGGGAGCTGTTTTTT.

This clonotype appeared a few times. The gene calls are TRBV4-1 and TRBJ2-1, with 12 bases fitting TRBD2. V lost 3 bases to trimming and J lost 0 bases; unmatched junction nucleotides: 15. This CDR3 is 21 amino acids long. Germline V lookup: CDR1 MGHRA, CDR2 YSYEKL. CDR3: CASSQAPLAGGSISSYNEQFF. In nucleotides, the CDR3 is TGCGCCAGCAGCCAGGCGCCGCTAGCGGGAGGGTCAATCAGCTCCTACAATGAGCAGTTCTTC.

The chain carries TRBV7-2 and TRBJ1-5, with D uncertain. This CDR3 region has 16 residues. The germline V gene encodes CDR1 SGHTA and CDR2 FQGNSA. V dropped 1 base and J dropped 0 bases, with 10 bases sitting between them. The CDR3 DNA sequence: TGTGCCAGCAGCTTAGGGGCCGGGTATAGCAATCAGCCCCAGCATTTT. This codes for CASSLGAGYSNQPQHF.

Only one count was recorded for this clonotype. The junction differs from germline at one of its ends, possibly a read error. V usage is TRBV20-1 and J usage is TRBJ2-7, with D tentatively TRBD2 (7 bases). The germline V gene has CDR1 DFQATT and CDR2 SNEGSKA (reference sequence). The CDR3 is 12 amino acids. CDR3: CSASLGGDTLDF. CDR3 nucleotides: TGCAGTGCTTCCCTTGGGGGGGACACCCTGGATTTT.

The chain employs TRBV3-1 and TRBJ2-2; TRBD1 aligns across 9 bases. The germline gives CDR1 LGHDT, CDR2 YNNKEL (reference sequence). The CDR3 runs to 17 residues. The J segment lost 1 base and the V segment lost 4 bases, leaving 7 bases of the junction unmatched. The CDR3 coding sequence is TGTGCCAGCAGCCCCGGGACAGGGAGGTGGAACACCGGGGAGCTGTTTTTT. Its protein product is CASSPGTGRWNTGELFF. The full variable domain, rest sourced from reference TRBV3-1 and TRBJ2-2, is DTAVSQTPKYLVTQMGNDKSIKCEQNLGHDTMYWYKQDSKKFLKIMFSYNNKELIINETVPNRFSPKSPDKAHLNLHINSLELGDSAVYFCASSPGTGRWNTGELFFGEGSRLTVL.

This rearrangement joins TRBV9 to TRBJ2-7; 13 bases align to TRBD2. Germline trimming cut 4 bases from V and 2 bases from J; bases unmatched to any gene: 12. The CDR3 contains 18 residues. Germline CDR1 reads SGDLS; CDR2 reads YYNGEE. The CDR3 coding sequence is TGTGCCAGCAGCTTCGGACTAGCGGGGGCCTCATCCCCCTACGAGCAGTACTTC. Encoded protein: CASSFGLAGASSPYEQYF.

The table lists this clonotype with a few counts. The chain is built from TRBV12-3 or TRBV12-4 and TRBJ2-2, with 7 positions matching TRBD1. The CDR3 is 15 amino acids. Trimming cost V 6 bases and J 1 base; bases outside gene matches: 5. The CDR3 sequence is CASSPTGVNTGELFF. As DNA, the CDR3 is TGTGCCAGCAGCCCTACAGGGGTGAACACCGGGGAGCTGTTTTTT.

J is TRBJ2-1 and V is TRBV6-2 or TRBV6-3; 9 positions match TRBD2. The V gene's germline CDR1 is MNHEY and CDR2 SVGEGT. V lost 2 bases to trimming and J lost 7 bases; unmatched junction nucleotides: 9. CDR3 length: 16 residues. The CDR3 here is CASSYTLAGWRNEQFF. In DNA, the CDR3 is TGTGCCAGCAGTTACACCCTAGCGGGATGGAGGAATGAGCAGTTCTTC.

The rearrangement uses TRBV27 and TRBJ2-7; TRBD2 might be the D (5 bases). CDR1 and CDR2 (germline): MNHEY, SMNVEV (reference sequence). Between the trimmed V and J ends, which lost 6 bases and 4 bases, there was a span of 22 bases. The CDR3 has 16 amino acids. The CDR3 spells CASRLSAAGGKYEQYF. As DNA, the CDR3 is TGTGCCAGCAGGTTGAGCGCGGCGGGTGGTAAATACGAGCAGTACTTC.